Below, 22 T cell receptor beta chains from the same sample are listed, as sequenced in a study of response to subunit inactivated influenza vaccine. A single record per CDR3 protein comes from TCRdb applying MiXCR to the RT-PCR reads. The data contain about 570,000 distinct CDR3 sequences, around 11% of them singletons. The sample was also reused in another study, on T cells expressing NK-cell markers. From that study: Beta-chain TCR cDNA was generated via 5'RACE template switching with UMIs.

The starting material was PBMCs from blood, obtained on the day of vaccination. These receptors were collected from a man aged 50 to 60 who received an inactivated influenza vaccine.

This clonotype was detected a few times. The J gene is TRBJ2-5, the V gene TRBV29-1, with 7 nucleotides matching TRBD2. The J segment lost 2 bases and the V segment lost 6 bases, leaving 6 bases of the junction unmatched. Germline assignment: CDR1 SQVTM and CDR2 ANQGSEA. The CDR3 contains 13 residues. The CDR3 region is CSVDPAGQETQYF. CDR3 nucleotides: TGCAGCGTCGACCCAGCGGGGCAAGAGACCCAGTACTTC.

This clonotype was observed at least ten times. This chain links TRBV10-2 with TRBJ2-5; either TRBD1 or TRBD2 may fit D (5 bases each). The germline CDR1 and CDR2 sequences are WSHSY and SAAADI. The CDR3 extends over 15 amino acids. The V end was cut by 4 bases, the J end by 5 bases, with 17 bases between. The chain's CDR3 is CASSGGTTGAETQYF. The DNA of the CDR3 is TGCGCCAGCAGTGGCGGCACTACCGGGGCGGAGACCCAGTACTTC.

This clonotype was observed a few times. Here the CDR3 DNA reads TGCGCCAGCAGCATAGCGGGGGGGCGGAGATCGACCCAGTACTTC. This gives the protein CASSIAGGRRSTQYF. V and J are TRBV10-2 and TRBJ2-5, with 11 bases matching TRBD2. Germline V gene data show CDR1 as WSHSY and CDR2 as SAAADI. The CDR3 consists of 15 residues. The trim removed 6 bases at V and 7 bases at J, leaving 10 bases unmatched.

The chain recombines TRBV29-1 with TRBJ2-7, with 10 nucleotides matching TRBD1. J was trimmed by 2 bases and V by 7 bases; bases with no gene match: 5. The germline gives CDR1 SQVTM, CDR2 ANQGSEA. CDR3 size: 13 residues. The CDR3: CSGRDRGTYEQYF. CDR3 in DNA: TGCAGCGGAAGGGACAGGGGAACCTACGAGCAGTACTTC.

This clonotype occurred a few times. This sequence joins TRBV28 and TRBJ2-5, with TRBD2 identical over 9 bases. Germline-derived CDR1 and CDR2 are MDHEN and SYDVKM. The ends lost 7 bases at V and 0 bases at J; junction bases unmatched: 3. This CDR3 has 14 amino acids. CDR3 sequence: CASMASGNQETQYF. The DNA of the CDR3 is TGTGCCAGCATGGCTAGCGGGAACCAAGAGACCCAGTACTTC.

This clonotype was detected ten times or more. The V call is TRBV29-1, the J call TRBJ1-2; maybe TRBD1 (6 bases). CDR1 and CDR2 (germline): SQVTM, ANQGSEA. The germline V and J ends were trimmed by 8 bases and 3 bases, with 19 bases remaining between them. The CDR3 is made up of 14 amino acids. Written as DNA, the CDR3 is TGCAGCATTACTCAGGGCAGGGGCTACTATGGCTACACCTTC. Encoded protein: CSITQGRGYYGYTF.

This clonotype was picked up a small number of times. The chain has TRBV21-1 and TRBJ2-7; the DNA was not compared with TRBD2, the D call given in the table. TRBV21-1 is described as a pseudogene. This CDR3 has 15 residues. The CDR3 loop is CASSKRAGESYEQYF. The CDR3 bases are TGTGCCAGCAGCAAAAGGGCGGGAGAGTCCTACGAGCAGTACTTC.

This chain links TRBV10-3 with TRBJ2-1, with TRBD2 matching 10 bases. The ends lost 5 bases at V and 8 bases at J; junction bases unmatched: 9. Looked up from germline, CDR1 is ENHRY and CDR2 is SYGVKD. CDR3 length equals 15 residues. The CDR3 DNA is TGTGCCATCAGTTGGACTAGCGGAGTAAGGGATGAGCAGTTCTTC. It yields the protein CAISWTSGVRDEQFF.

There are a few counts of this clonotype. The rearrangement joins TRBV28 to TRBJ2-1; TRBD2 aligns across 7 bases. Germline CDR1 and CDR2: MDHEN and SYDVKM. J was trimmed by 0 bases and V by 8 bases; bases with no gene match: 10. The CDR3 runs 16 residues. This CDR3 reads CASRGDVGRSYNEQFF. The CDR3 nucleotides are TGTGCCAGCCGGGGGGACGTAGGGCGCTCCTACAATGAGCAGTTCTTC.

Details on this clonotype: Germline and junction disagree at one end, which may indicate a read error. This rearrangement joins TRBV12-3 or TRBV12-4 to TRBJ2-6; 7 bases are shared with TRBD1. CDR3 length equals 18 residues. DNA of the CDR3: TGTGCCAGCAGAAAGCTTGGGACAGCAAGCTCTAGGGCCAACGTCCTGACTTTC. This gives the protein CASRKLGTASSRANVLTF.

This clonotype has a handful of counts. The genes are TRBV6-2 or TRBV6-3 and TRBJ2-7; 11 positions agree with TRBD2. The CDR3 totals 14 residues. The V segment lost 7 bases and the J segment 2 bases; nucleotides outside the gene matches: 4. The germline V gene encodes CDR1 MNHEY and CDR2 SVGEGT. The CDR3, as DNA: TGTGCCAGCACCAAGACTAGCGGGACCTACGAGCAGTACTTC. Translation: CASTKTSGTYEQYF.

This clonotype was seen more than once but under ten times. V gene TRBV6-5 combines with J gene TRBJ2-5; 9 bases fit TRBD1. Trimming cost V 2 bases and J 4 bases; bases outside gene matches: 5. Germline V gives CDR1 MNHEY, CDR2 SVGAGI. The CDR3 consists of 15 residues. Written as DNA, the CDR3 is TGTGCCAGCAGTTACGACTACAGGGGGCTAGAGACCCAGTACTTC. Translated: CASSYDYRGLETQYF.

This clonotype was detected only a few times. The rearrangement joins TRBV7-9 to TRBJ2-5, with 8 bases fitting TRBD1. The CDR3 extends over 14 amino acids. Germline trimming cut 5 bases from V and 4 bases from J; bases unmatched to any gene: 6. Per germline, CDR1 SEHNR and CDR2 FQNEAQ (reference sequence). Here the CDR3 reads CASSQPGGGETQYF. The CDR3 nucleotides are TGTGCCAGCAGCCAACCAGGGGGCGGAGAGACCCAGTACTTC.

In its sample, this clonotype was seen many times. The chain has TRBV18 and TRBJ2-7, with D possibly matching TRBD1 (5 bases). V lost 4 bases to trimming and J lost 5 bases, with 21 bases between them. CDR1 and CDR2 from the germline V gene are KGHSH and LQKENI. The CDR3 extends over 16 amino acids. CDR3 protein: CASSLTSPGIVNEQYF. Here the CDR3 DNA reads TGTGCCAGCTCACTAACCTCTCCAGGGATAGTGAACGAGCAGTACTTC.

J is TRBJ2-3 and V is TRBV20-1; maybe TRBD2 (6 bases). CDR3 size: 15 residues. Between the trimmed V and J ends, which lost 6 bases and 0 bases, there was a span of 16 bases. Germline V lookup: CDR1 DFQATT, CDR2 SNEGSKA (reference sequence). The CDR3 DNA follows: TGCAGTGCCACCAAGCGGGCGGGGAGCACAGATACGCAGTATTTT. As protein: CSATKRAGSTDTQYF.

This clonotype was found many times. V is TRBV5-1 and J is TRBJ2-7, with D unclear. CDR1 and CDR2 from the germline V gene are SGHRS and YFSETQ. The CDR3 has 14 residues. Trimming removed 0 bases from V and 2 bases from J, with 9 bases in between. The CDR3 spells CASSLVPSAYEQYF. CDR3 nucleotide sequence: TGCGCCAGCAGCTTGGTGCCATCAGCCTACGAGCAGTACTTC.

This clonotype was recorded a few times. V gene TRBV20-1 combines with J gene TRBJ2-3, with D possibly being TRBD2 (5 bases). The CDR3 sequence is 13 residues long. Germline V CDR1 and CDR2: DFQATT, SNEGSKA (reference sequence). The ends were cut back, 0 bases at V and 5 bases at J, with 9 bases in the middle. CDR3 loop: CSARDRGIDTQYF. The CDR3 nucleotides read TGCAGTGCTAGAGACCGAGGGATAGATACGCAGTATTTT.

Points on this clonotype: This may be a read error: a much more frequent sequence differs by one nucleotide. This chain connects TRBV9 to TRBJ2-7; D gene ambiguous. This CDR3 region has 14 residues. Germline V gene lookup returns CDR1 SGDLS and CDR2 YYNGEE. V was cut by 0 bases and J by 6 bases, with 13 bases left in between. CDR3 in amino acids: CASSVGGGPCEQYF. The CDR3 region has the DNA TGTGCCAGCAGCGTAGGAGGCGGCCCCTGCGAGCAGTACTTC. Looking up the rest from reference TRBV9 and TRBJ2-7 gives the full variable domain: DSGVTQTPKHLITATGQRVTLRCSPRSGDLSVYWYQQSLDQGLQFLIQYYNGEERAKGNILERFSAQQFPDLHSELNLSSLELGDSALYFCASSVGGGPCEQYFGPGTRLTVT.

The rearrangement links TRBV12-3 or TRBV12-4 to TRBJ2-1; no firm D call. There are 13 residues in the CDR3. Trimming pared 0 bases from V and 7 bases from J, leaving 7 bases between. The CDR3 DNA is TGTGCCAGCAGTTTAGCCAGGCGGAATGAGCAGTTCTTC. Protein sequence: CASSLARRNEQFF.

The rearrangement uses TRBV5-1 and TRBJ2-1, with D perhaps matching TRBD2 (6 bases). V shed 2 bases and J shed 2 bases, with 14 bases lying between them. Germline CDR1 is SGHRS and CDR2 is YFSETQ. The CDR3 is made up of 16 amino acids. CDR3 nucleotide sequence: TGCGCCAGCAGCTTACGTCTGCGGGGTCCCTACAATGAGCAGTTCTTC. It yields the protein CASSLRLRGPYNEQFF. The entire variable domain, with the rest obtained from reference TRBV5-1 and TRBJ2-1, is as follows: KAGVTQTPRYLIKTRGQQVTLSCSPISGHRSVSWYQQTPGQGLQFLFEYFSETQRNKGNFPGRFSGRQFSNSRSEMNVSTLELGDSALYLCASSLRLRGPYNEQFFGPGTRLTVL.

The DNA of the CDR3 is TGCAGTGCTAGCCCGGCGGCCACCACAGATACGCAGTATTTT. This translates into CSASPAATTDTQYF. The J gene is TRBJ2-3, the V gene TRBV20-1; D call uncertain. This CDR3 has 14 residues. The germline V gene has CDR1 DFQATT and CDR2 SNEGSKA (reference sequence). Trimming removed 3 bases at V and 2 bases at J, with 12 bases between.

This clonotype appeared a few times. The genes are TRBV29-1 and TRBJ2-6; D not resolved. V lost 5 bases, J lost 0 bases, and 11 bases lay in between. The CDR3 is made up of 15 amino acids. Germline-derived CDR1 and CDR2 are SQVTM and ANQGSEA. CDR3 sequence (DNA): TGCAGCGTTATGGACCGAGCCTCTGGGGCCAACGTCCTGACTTTC. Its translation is CSVMDRASGANVLTF.